This T cell receptor beta chain emerged from a study of post-analysis software for immune sequencing data. Study-wide findings and caveats: Patients had higher frequencies than controls of about five TRBV segments, including TRBV5-6, TRBV5-1 and TRBV20-1.

The authors incorporated unique molecular identifiers into the TCR beta cDNA libraries. TCRdb analysed the PCR reads with MiXCR anew, one entry per CDR3 protein. The sample consists of about 820,000 distinct CDR3 sequences, under 70% of them appearing once. The germline V gene has CDR1 DFQATT and CDR2 SNEGSKA (reference sequence). The CDR3 contains 12 residues. Trimming took 3 bases from V and 4 from J; bases not matched to a gene: 1. A note on this clonotype: The antigen is not known.

The specimen was blood. The V call is TRBV20-1, the J call TRBJ2-5, with 8 bases aligning to TRBD2. This receptor was identified in a girl between 10 and 17 years old with multiple sclerosis. This CDR3 is CSASTSGETQYF. CDR3 sequence (DNA): TGCAGTGCTAGTACTAGCGGAGAGACCCAGTACTTC.